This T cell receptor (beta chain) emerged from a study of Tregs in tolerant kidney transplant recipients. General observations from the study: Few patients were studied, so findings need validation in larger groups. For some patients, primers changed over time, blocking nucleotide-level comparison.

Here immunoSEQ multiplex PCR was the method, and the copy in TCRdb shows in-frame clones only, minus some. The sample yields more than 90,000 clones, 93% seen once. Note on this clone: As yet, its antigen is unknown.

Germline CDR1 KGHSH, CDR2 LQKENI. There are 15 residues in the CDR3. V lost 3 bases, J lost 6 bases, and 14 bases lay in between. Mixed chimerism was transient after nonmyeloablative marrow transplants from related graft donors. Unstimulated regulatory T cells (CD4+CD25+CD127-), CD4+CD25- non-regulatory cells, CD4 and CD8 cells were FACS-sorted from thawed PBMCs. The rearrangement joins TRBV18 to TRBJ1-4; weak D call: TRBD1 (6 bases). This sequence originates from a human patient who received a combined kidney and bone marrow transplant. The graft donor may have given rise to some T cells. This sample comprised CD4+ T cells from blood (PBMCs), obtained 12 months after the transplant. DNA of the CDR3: TGTGCCAGCTCACCTCCCGGGACACAGCATGAAAAACTGTTTTTT. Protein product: CASSPPGTQHEKLFF.